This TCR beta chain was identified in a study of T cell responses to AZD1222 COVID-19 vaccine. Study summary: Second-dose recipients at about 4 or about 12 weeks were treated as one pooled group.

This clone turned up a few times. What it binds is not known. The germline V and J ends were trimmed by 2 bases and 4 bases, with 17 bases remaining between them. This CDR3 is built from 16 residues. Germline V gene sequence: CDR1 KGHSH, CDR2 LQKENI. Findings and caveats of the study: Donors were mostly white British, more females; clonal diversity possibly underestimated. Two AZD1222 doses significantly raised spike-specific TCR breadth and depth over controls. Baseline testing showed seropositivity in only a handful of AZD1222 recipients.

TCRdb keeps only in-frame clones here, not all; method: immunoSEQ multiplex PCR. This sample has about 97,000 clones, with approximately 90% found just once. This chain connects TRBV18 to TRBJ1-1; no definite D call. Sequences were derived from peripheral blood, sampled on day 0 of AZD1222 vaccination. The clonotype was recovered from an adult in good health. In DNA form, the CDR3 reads TGTGCCAGCTCACCAGATCCGGGCCTTAGGAGCACTGAAGCTTTCTTT. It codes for CASSPDPGLRSTEAFF.